This note documents a single T cell receptor beta chain sequence. The antigen is not known. Germline values: CDR1 SGHAT, CDR2 FQNNGV. With 5 bases removed from V and 4 bases from J, the gap between germline ends came to 6 bases. The CDR3 length is 13 residues. The data were produced by immunoSEQ multiplex PCR, yet TCRdb's version contains in-frame clones alone and is incomplete. The sample records 200,000 to 250,000 clones, 70% to 90% being singletons. The record originates from a study of cytomegalovirus exposure and HLA in healthy donors. General study points: Reported performance of the classifier showed diagnosis of cytomegalovirus status with high specificity and sensitivity. TCR beta chains numbering more than 150 were designated cytomegalovirus-associated.

This chain uses TRBV11-2 with TRBJ2-6; D gene unclear. The TCR was taken from a woman aged 18-29 years in good health and CMV-seronegative. The sequencing sample was made of PBMCs. CDR3 nucleotide sequence: TGTGCCAGCAGCCCCTACGGGGCCAACGTCCTGACTTTC. This encodes CASSPYGANVLTF.